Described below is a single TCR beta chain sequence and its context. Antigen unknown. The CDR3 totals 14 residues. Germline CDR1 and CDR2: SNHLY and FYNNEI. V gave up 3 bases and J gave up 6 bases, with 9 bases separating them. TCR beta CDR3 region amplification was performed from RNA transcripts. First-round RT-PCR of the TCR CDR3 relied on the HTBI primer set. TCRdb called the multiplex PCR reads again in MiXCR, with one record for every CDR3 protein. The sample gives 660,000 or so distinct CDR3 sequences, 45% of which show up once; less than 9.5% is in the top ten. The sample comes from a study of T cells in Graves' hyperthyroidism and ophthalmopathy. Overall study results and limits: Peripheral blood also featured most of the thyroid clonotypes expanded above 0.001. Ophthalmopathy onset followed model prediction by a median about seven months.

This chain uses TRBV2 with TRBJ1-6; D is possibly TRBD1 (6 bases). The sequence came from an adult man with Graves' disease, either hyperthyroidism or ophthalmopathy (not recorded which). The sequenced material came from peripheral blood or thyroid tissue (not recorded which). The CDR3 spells CASSEGAINSPLHF. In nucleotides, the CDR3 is TGTGCCAGCAGTGAGGGGGCTATTAATTCACCCCTCCACTTT.